These 27 T cell receptor beta chains were sequenced from one sample in a study of identifying expanded T cells in peripheral blood. The method was immunoSEQ multiplex PCR; TCRdb's version includes in-frame clones alone and lacks a portion of them. The table records about 100,000 clones, approximately 88% of them present only once. The sample taken for sequencing was blood. These receptors originate from a person between 18 and 70 years old in good health.

The genes are TRBV7-2 and TRBJ2-5; 9 bases agree with TRBD2. The germline gives CDR1 SGHTA, CDR2 FQGNSA. The CDR3 is 14 residues long. Losses at the gene ends were 5 bases for V and 4 bases for J; bases not matched to a gene: 5. The CDR3 sequence is CASSPLAGSETQYF. CDR3 nucleotide sequence: TGTGCCAGCAGCCCACTAGCGGGTTCAGAGACCCAGTACTTC.

The chain is built from TRBV27 and TRBJ2-1; D is unresolved. Deletions cut 1 base from V and 7 bases from J, with 11 bases between. The V gene's germline CDR1 is MNHEY and CDR2 SMNVEV (reference sequence). This CDR3 is built from 14 residues. As DNA, the CDR3 is TGTGCCAGCAGTTTATTGCACAGCCGTAATGAGCAGTTCTTC. Protein sequence: CASSLLHSRNEQFF.

This clone was detected a few times. The V call is TRBV5-5, the J call TRBJ1-1; D not certain. In germline, CDR1 is SGHKS, CDR2 YYEKEE (reference sequence). The CDR3 runs to 14 residues. V was clipped by 2 bases and J by 2 bases, with 10 bases between them. CDR3 region: CASSLSLLNTEAFF. DNA of the CDR3: TGTGCCAGCAGCTTATCCCTCCTAAACACTGAAGCTTTCTTT.

V usage is TRBV9 and J usage is TRBJ1-2, with a weak D call TRBD1 (6 bases). Germline loops: CDR1 SGDLS, CDR2 YYNGEE. The CDR3 covers 14 residues. Trimming removed 0 bases at V and 4 bases at J, with 10 bases between. CDR3 region: CASSVEGGPYGYTF. CDR3 DNA: TGTGCCAGCAGCGTAGAAGGGGGTCCCTATGGCTACACCTTC.

The J gene is TRBJ2-7, the V gene TRBV7-2; 8 nucleotides match TRBD1. The CDR3 contains 12 residues. V gave up 6 bases and J gave up 6 bases; unmatched junction bases: 4. Germline V lookup: CDR1 SGHTA, CDR2 FQGNSA. CDR3 DNA: TGTGCCAGCAGATTCACAGGGGGCGAGCAGTACTTC. Amino acid sequence: CASRFTGGEQYF.

A single count supports this clone. V usage is TRBV5-4 and J usage is TRBJ2-1; D could derive from TRBD1 or TRBD2 (5 bases each). Germline assignment: CDR1 SGHNT and CDR2 YYREEE (reference sequence). Deletions cut 2 bases from V and 10 bases from J, with 16 bases between. The CDR3 is 14 residues long. This chain's CDR3 is CASSLQTREGEQFF. The CDR3 DNA reads as TGTGCCAGCAGCTTACAGACACGAGAGGGGGAGCAGTTCTTC.

J is TRBJ2-7 and V is TRBV4-3, with 7 positions matching TRBD2. Germline CDR1 reads LGHNA; CDR2 reads YSLEER. Unmatched junction bases numbered 8, after V lost 1 base and J lost 2 bases. There are 16 residues in the CDR3. CDR3 sequence reads: CASSQALSGVPYEQYF. CDR3 bases: TGCGCCAGCAGCCAAGCCCTAAGCGGGGTCCCCTACGAGCAGTACTTC.

The V call is TRBV2, the J call TRBJ1-3; TRBD1 aligns across 8 bases. The CDR3 has 16 residues. J was trimmed by 4 bases and V by 5 bases; bases with no gene match: 10. CDR1 is SNHLY, CDR2 FYNNEI, per germline. CDR3 protein: CASSTDPTGAGNTIYF. DNA for the CDR3: TGTGCCAGCAGTACCGACCCGACAGGGGCCGGAAACACCATATATTTT.

The rearrangement links TRBV5-4 to TRBJ2-7, with D perhaps matching TRBD2 (6 bases). V was cut by 5 bases and J by 6 bases, with 12 bases left in between. CDR3 length: 12 amino acids. In germline, CDR1 is SGHNT, CDR2 YYREEE (reference sequence). The CDR3: CASSRLGSEQYF. CDR3 DNA sequence: TGTGCCAGCAGTCGACTAGGGAGCGAGCAGTACTTC.

This chain uses TRBV4-3 with TRBJ1-2; D unclear. V dropped 0 bases and J dropped 0 bases, with 11 bases sitting between them. In germline, CDR1 is LGHNA, CDR2 YSLEER. This CDR3 spans 16 amino acids. DNA for the CDR3: TGCGCCAGCAGCCAAGATTGGAGACCGACTAACTATGGCTACACCTTC. The encoded protein is CASSQDWRPTNYGYTF.

The CDR3 region is CASSFGSAAYGYTF. In DNA form, the CDR3 reads TGTGCCAGCAGCTTTGGTTCCGCGGCCTATGGCTACACCTTC. The V gene is TRBV5-5, the J gene TRBJ1-2, with D unresolved. V shed 2 bases and J shed 4 bases, with 12 bases lying between them. The length of the CDR3 is 14 residues. Germline CDR1 reads SGHKS; CDR2 reads YYEKEE (reference sequence).

The chain is built from TRBV20-1 and TRBJ1-2; D is unresolved. Germline V gene sequence: CDR1 DFQATT, CDR2 SNEGSKA (reference sequence). CDR3 length: 10 amino acids. Trimming shortened V by 6 bases and J by 4 bases, and 6 bases separated the two germline ends. The CDR3, as DNA: TGCAGTGCCCGATTCTATGGCTACACCTTC. Translation: CSARFYGYTF.

The chain employs TRBV5-3 and TRBJ1-1; TRBD1 matches at 7 bases. TRBV5-3 is flagged as an ORF with uncertain function. CDR3 length: 17 amino acids. Trimming removed 4 bases from V and 3 bases from J; junction bases left unmatched: 15. CDR3 loop: CARSKRQGRGKDTEAFF. CDR3 in DNA: TGTGCCAGAAGCAAAAGACAGGGCAGGGGAAAGGACACTGAAGCTTTCTTT.

This rearrangement joins TRBV18 to TRBJ2-2, with D uncertain. Germline V CDR1 and CDR2: KGHSH, LQKENI. CDR3 length: 11 amino acids. V was pared by 6 bases and J by 5 bases, with 4 bases between. CDR3 sequence: CASSLTGELFF. CDR3 bases: TGTGCCAGCTCGCTGACCGGGGAGCTGTTTTTT.

The genes are TRBV20-1 and TRBJ2-1, with D hard to call. Trimming pared 5 bases from V and 8 bases from J, leaving 10 bases between. There are 11 residues in the CDR3. The V gene's germline CDR1 is DFQATT and CDR2 SNEGSKA (reference sequence). The CDR3 is CSASPHYEQFF. The CDR3 nucleotides read TGCAGTGCTTCTCCCCATTATGAGCAGTTCTTC.

This clone was seen a handful of times. The J gene is TRBJ1-1, the V gene TRBV6-1; 7 bases align to TRBD1. This CDR3 is built from 14 residues. CDR1 is MNHNS, CDR2 SASEGT, per germline. Trimming cost V 8 bases and J 1 base; bases outside gene matches: 7. The CDR3 DNA reads as TGTGCCAGCTTAGACAGGGTAAGGAACACTGAAGCTTTCTTT. Encoded protein: CASLDRVRNTEAFF.

CDR3 loop: CASSPGTGGAGYGYTF. CDR3 nucleotide sequence: TGTGCCAGCAGTCCCGGGACAGGGGGCGCCGGCTATGGCTACACCTTC. V gene TRBV27 combines with J gene TRBJ1-2, with 12 bases fitting TRBD1. This CDR3 region has 16 residues. V trimming: 5 bases; J trimming: 4 bases; junction bases outside the gene matches: 8. Germline loops: CDR1 MNHEY, CDR2 SMNVEV (reference sequence).

This chain links TRBV6-1 with TRBJ1-3, with 8 nucleotides matching TRBD1. V shed 4 bases, J shed 2 bases, and the junction held 7 bases outside the gene matches. The germline V gene has CDR1 MNHNS and CDR2 SASEGT. The CDR3 length is 16 residues. The CDR3: CASSVAGQEAGNTIYF. The CDR3 region has the DNA TGTGCCAGCAGTGTCGCGGGACAGGAGGCTGGAAACACCATATATTTT.

The rearrangement uses TRBV28 and TRBJ2-7, with a weak D call TRBD2 (6 bases). Trimming removed 0 bases from V and 5 bases from J, with 8 bases in between. CDR1 and CDR2 from the germline V gene are MDHEN and SYDVKM. The CDR3 extends over 13 amino acids. Written as DNA, the CDR3 is TGTGCCAGCAGTTTATGGCGGGGCGACGAGCAGTACTTC. Amino acid sequence: CASSLWRGDEQYF.

The chain carries TRBV6-5 and TRBJ2-7; D might be TRBD1 (5 bases). Deletions cut 6 bases from V and 3 bases from J, with 12 bases between. Germline CDR1 reads MNHEY; CDR2 reads SVGAGI. The CDR3 length is 13 residues. For the CDR3, the DNA is TGTGCCAGCAGCCATACAGGAGTCTACGAGCAGTACTTC. This gives the protein CASSHTGVYEQYF.

The chain carries TRBV6-6 and TRBJ1-3; D remains unclear. This CDR3 has 14 residues. Germline loops: CDR1 MNHNY, CDR2 SVGAGI (reference sequence). The V end was cut by 7 bases, the J end by 3 bases, with 13 bases between. The CDR3 DNA follows: TGTGCCAGCACCGGAGTCGGGGTTGGAAACACCATATATTTT. Translating it yields CASTGVGVGNTIYF.

The chain employs TRBV7-2 and TRBJ2-1; 14 nucleotides line up with TRBD2. Germline V gene sequence: CDR1 SGHTA, CDR2 FQGNSA. With V trimmed by 5 bases and J by 0 bases, 6 bases remained unmatched. The CDR3 is 18 residues long. The CDR3: CASSPRTSGGLSYNEQFF. CDR3 bases: TGTGCCAGCAGCCCCCGGACTAGCGGGGGGCTCTCCTACAATGAGCAGTTCTTC.

DNA of the CDR3: TGTGCCAGCAGCTTAGGAGGCTGGCCCCAGCATTTT. This encodes CASSLGGWPQHF. V gene TRBV7-9 combines with J gene TRBJ1-5; D ambiguous. The CDR3 extends over 12 amino acids. The ends were cut back, 1 base at V and 9 bases at J, with 7 bases in the middle. From germline, CDR1 is SEHNR and CDR2 FQNEAQ (reference sequence).

The rearrangement joins TRBV2 to TRBJ2-7; no clear D. The CDR3 is made up of 12 amino acids. Germline V gene data show CDR1 as SNHLY and CDR2 as FYNNEI. V lost 8 bases and J 4 bases, leaving 12 bases between the germline ends. The CDR3, as DNA: TGTGCCAGCGGAACCCTAGGGTACGAGCAGTACTTC. This sequence encodes CASGTLGYEQYF.

The sample holds a few counts of this clone. V gene TRBV6-6 combines with J gene TRBJ1-1; D unresolved. Germline V gives CDR1 MNHNY, CDR2 SVGAGI (reference sequence). V was pared by 6 bases and J by 8 bases, with 13 bases between. This CDR3 comprises 12 residues. The CDR3 coding sequence is TGTGCCAGCAGCCCCAACGGGGAAGAAGCTTTCTTT. This encodes CASSPNGEEAFF.

V is TRBV7-9 and J is TRBJ2-3; TRBD2 might be the D (5 bases). Germline assignment: CDR1 SEHNR and CDR2 FQNEAQ (reference sequence). The ends were cut back, 5 bases at V and 4 bases at J, with 10 bases in the middle. The CDR3 spans 13 residues. The CDR3 coding sequence is TGTGCCAGCAGCCCGCGGGCCCCAGATACGCAGTATTTT. This encodes CASSPRAPDTQYF.

The chain couples TRBV6-1 to TRBJ1-1; D uncertain. Per germline, CDR1 MNHNS and CDR2 SASEGT. The V gene lost 1 base and the J gene lost 4 bases, with 13 bases spanning the gap. This CDR3 spans 15 amino acids. This CDR3 is CASSEVIGRTTEAFF. As DNA, the CDR3 is TGTGCCAGCAGTGAAGTAATAGGGAGGACCACTGAAGCTTTCTTT.